The T cell receptor beta chain described here comes from a study of blood T cell repertoires in COVID-19. Study-wide context: The analysed material was cDNA or gDNA that came from T cells, B-cell-depleted T cells, or PBMCs.

Some clones are missing from TCRdb's copy, which holds only in-frame ones; the method was immunoSEQ multiplex PCR. This repertoire shows fewer than 500,000 clones, 70% to 90% found once; its top ten account for 1.4% to 1.5%. This clonotype was obtained from a woman in her twenties or thirties with active or convalescent COVID-19. The sample comprised peripheral blood.

The DNA for the CDR3 is TGCGCCAGCAGCCAAGTGTGGTCAATAGACAGGGTCAACGATCAGCCCCAGCATTTT. Translation gives CASSQVWSIDRVNDQPQHF. The genes are TRBV4-1 and TRBJ1-5, with 7 bases matching TRBD1. After removal of 1 base from V and 5 bases from J, the junction contained 17 bases not matched to a gene. Germline V gene lookup returns CDR1 MGHRA and CDR2 YSYEKL. CDR3 size: 19 residues.